Listed below are T cell receptor beta chains from one sample, sequenced in a study of blood T cell repertoires in COVID-19. Clones were sequenced by immunoSEQ multiplex PCR, and TCRdb holds only the in-frame ones, with some missing. The table lists about 38,000 clones, 94% of them singletons. The sequenced sample was peripheral blood. All receptors come from a human donor with active COVID-19. The donor label of this sample is uncertain. The conserved cysteine and the conserved F or W are not part of the CDR3 here. The D gene is left open where the match is weak.

v_call,d_call,j_call,cdr3_aa
TRBV5-1,NA,TRBJ2-1,ASSPDSSYNEQF
TRBV24-1,NA,TRBJ2-2,ATSTPRVNTGELF
TRBV28,NA,TRBJ1-2,ASSVVQGSNYGYT
TRBV5-1,TRBD1,TRBJ2-5,ASSLMGQGVGETQY
TRBV7-9,TRBD1,TRBJ2-3,ASSQKRRQGFADTQY
TRBV7-9,TRBD1,TRBJ1-5,ASSPQGEDQPQH
TRBV9,NA,TRBJ2-2,ASSRGPNTGELF
TRBV29-1,TRBD1,TRBJ1-1,SVSRTGVDF
TRBV19,TRBD2,TRBJ2-3,ASKTGGGTDTQY
TRBV10-3,NA,TRBJ2-5,AISITGSQETQY
TRBV4-2,TRBD2,TRBJ2-1,ASSQETGGGIGEQF
TRBV24-1,TRBD2,TRBJ2-3,ATKGRGSTDTQY
TRBV5-6,TRBD1,TRBJ1-2,ASSLQGRVNYGYT
TRBV6-5,NA,TRBJ2-6,ASSYTREGANVLT
TRBV2,NA,TRBJ1-2,ASSEGGRTMEGYT
TRBV21-1,NA,TRBJ2-3,ASGPTSGSPTQY
TRBV29-1,TRBD2,TRBJ2-2,SVGRTGELF
TRBV19,NA,TRBJ2-3,ASSNGDTDTQY
TRBV5-6,NA,TRBJ1-2,ASSWDFGGYT
TRBV3-1/TRBV3-2,TRBD2,TRBJ2-1,ASSNPGGAPRGNEQF
TRBV24-1,TRBD1,TRBJ2-1,ATGGTGDYNEQF
TRBV5-4,NA,TRBJ2-7,ASSSGLGSSYEQY
TRBV27,NA,TRBJ1-5,ASSLWAPTGPTGYSNQPQH
TRBV12-3/TRBV12-4,TRBD2,TRBJ2-7,AIRTSGYEQY
TRBV19,NA,TRBJ2-4,ASRSGLGLAKNIQY
TRBV19,NA,TRBJ1-1,ASTGYTEAF
TRBV28,TRBD1,TRBJ1-6,ASRTGQGNDSPLH
TRBV7-2,TRBD1,TRBJ2-7,ASSRDRAYEQY
TRBV11-1,NA,TRBJ2-5,ASSLNLRVKAETQY
TRBV7-8,NA,TRBJ2-7,ASSLVQRGYEQY
TRBV3-1/TRBV3-2,NA,TRBJ1-4,ASSQGREKLF
TRBV3-1/TRBV3-2,NA,TRBJ1-1,ASSPGKGTEAF
TRBV2,TRBD1,TRBJ2-7,ASRMDRGQDEQY
TRBV27,TRBD1,TRBJ2-2,ASTRQGIDGELF
TRBV7-9,NA,TRBJ1-4,ASSLAEVAREKLF
TRBV24-1,NA,TRBJ2-3,ATSDPPGQGRAGGGLDTQY
TRBV4-1,NA,TRBJ1-1,ASSPRVWATEAF
TRBV5-6,TRBD1,TRBJ1-6,ASSLGGTGGSPLH
TRBV27,NA,TRBJ1-6,ASSSQGGGSPLH
TRBV19,TRBD1,TRBJ2-4,ASTRRPGQLAKNIQY
TRBV5-1,TRBD2,TRBJ2-1,ASRPRAVAGVSNEQF
TRBV6-5,NA,TRBJ2-2,ASSYGADNTGELF
TRBV3-1/TRBV3-2,TRBD1,TRBJ2-6,ASSQDGTVRTGANVLT
TRBV7-2,TRBD2,TRBJ2-7,ASRRLAGGPDEQY
TRBV4-3,TRBD1,TRBJ2-7,ASSQGVGQGSYEQY
TRBV7-9,NA,TRBJ1-1,ASSAGGQNTEAF
TRBV6-1,NA,TRBJ1-5,ASSERVRQSNQPQH
TRBV27,TRBD2,TRBJ2-3,ASRSSGSGGEDTQY
TRBV18,NA,TRBJ2-7,ASSPNRVREQY
TRBV6-4,TRBD2,TRBJ2-3,ASSGSSGGRDTQY
TRBV18,TRBD1,TRBJ2-5,ASSPKDRGQETQY
TRBV2,NA,TRBJ2-4,ASSEASYRQAKNIQY
TRBV6-2/TRBV6-3,NA,TRBJ2-1,ASSYSPNEQF
TRBV12-5,NA,TRBJ2-3,ASGPTGTDTQY
TRBV21-1,NA,TRBJ1-2,ASSSSPGPPEDYGYT
TRBV5-1,NA,TRBJ2-5,ASSLGGGQETQY